What follows are 29 T cell receptor beta chains derived from one specimen sequenced in a study of blood T cell repertoires in COVID-19. Clones were sequenced by immunoSEQ multiplex PCR, and TCRdb holds only the in-frame ones, with some missing. Found here are fewer than 350,000 clones, roughly 87% of them singletons; the top ten hold about 6%. What was sequenced was PBMCs or T cells enriched from blood (not recorded which). Receptor source: a woman in her 40s who had recovered from COVID-19.

The chain's CDR3 is CATSNPTSGRAAGEQYF. CDR3 DNA sequence: TGTGCCACCAGCAACCCAACTAGCGGGAGGGCAGCCGGCGAGCAGTACTTC. This chain joins TRBV15 and TRBJ2-7; TRBD2 matches at 13 bases. V trimming: 4 bases; J trimming: 6 bases; junction bases outside the gene matches: 12. The CDR3 runs 17 residues. The germline CDR1 and CDR2 sequences are LNHNV and YYDKDF (reference sequence).

V usage is TRBV7-2 and J usage is TRBJ2-5, with D possibly TRBD2 on 5 matching bases. CDR1 is SGHTA, CDR2 FQGNSA, per germline. The CDR3 length is 13 residues. Trimming left V 5 bases short and J 7 bases short, with 14 bases between. The DNA of the CDR3 is TGTGCCAGCAGCGTAGAGAGGGCGGGGACCCAGTACTTC. The encoded protein is CASSVERAGTQYF.

The chain links TRBV11-2 to TRBJ1-3; D gene unclear. The CDR3 loop spans 15 amino acids. The germline V gene encodes CDR1 SGHAT and CDR2 FQNNGV. Trimming cost V 1 base and J 4 bases, with 11 bases left between them. In DNA, the CDR3 is TGTGCCAGCAGCTTAGTCCGGGGAACGGGAAACACCATATATTTT. Translation: CASSLVRGTGNTIYF.

This clone was recorded once. The chain employs TRBV14 and TRBJ1-6; no firm D call. Trimming pared 3 bases from V and 9 bases from J, leaving 6 bases between. Germline lookup yields CDR1 SGHDN and CDR2 FVKESK. This CDR3 comprises 12 residues. The CDR3 DNA reads as TGTGCCAGCAGCCATCGGGGTTCACCCCTCCACTTT. Its protein is CASSHRGSPLHF.

This rearrangement joins TRBV28 to TRBJ1-2; D uncertain. Germline V gene sequence: CDR1 MDHEN, CDR2 SYDVKM. CDR3 length: 12 amino acids. V was trimmed by 8 bases and J by 6 bases, leaving 13 bases between them. CDR3 in amino acids: CASSQFRHGYTF. The CDR3 DNA reads TGTGCCAGCTCACAGTTTCGGCATGGCTACACCTTC.

The rearrangement uses TRBV28 and TRBJ2-1; D is possibly TRBD2 (6 bases). CDR3 size: 15 residues. The germline V gene has CDR1 MDHEN and CDR2 SYDVKM. Trimming took 5 bases from V and 0 from J, leaving 11 bases between them. CDR3 sequence (DNA): TGTGCCAGCAGTCCCCCAGCGGGCTCCTACAATGAGCAGTTCTTC. Translating it yields CASSPPAGSYNEQFF. Together with reference TRBV28 and TRBJ2-1, the CDR3 gives the full variable domain: DVKVTQSSRYLVKRTGEKVFLECVQDMDHENMFWYRQDPGLGLRLIYFSYDVKMKEKGDIPEGYSVSREKKERFSLILESASTNQTSMYLCASSPPAGSYNEQFFGPGTRLTVL.

CDR3 amino acids: CASTRGIFYNEQFF. CDR3 bases: TGTGCCAGCACACGGGGAATTTTCTACAATGAGCAGTTCTTC. J is TRBJ2-1 and V is TRBV28; tentative D call: TRBD2 (5 bases). The CDR3 spans 14 residues. The ends were cut back, 7 bases at V and 3 bases at J, with 13 bases in the middle. Per germline, CDR1 MDHEN and CDR2 SYDVKM.

CDR3 sequence reads: CASSPPGTSGNSQYF. CDR3 coding DNA: TGTGCCAGCAGCCCCCCGGGGACTAGCGGGAATTCACAGTACTTC. J is TRBJ2-7 and V is TRBV7-9; 13 nucleotides align to TRBD2. This CDR3 has 15 residues. Unmatched junction bases numbered 11, after V lost 5 bases and J lost 10 bases. The V gene's germline CDR1 is SEHNR and CDR2 FQNEAQ (reference sequence).

This clone was seen a single time. The chain employs TRBV6-1 and TRBJ1-5; D is uncertain. V was pared by 1 base and J by 6 bases, with 16 bases between. Germline loops: CDR1 MNHNS, CDR2 SASEGT. This CDR3 spans 16 amino acids. CDR3 coding DNA: TGTGCCAGCAGTGAAGACGCCGCTCAGGTGGGTCAGCCCCAGCATTTT. Its translation: CASSEDAAQVGQPQHF.

The CDR3 reads CASHDGLGFYEQYF. In DNA form, the CDR3 reads TGTGCCAGCCACGATGGACTTGGGTTCTACGAGCAGTACTTC. The chain carries TRBV7-8 and TRBJ2-7, with D possibly being TRBD2 (5 bases). The ends were cut back, 8 bases at V and 3 bases at J, with 17 bases in the middle. The CDR3 is made up of 14 amino acids. CDR1 and CDR2 (germline): SGHVS, FQNEAQ.

In this sample, this clone turned up once. This chain joins TRBV25-1 and TRBJ2-5, with D possibly TRBD2 on 6 matching bases. Trimming stripped 10 bases from V and 1 base from J, with 16 bases between. The CDR3 is 14 amino acids. Germline values: CDR1 MGHDK, CDR2 SYGVNS. The CDR3 DNA sequence: TGTGCCACCTCGGGGGTCTTTGGCCAAGAGACCCAGTACTTC. It translates to CATSGVFGQETQYF.

V is TRBV30 and J is TRBJ1-5; 10 bases line up with TRBD1. The V and J ends lost 3 bases and 6 bases, in that order; junction bases with no gene match: 2. CDR3 size: 13 residues. The germline V gene encodes CDR1 GTSNPN and CDR2 SVGIG (reference sequence). CDR3 sequence: CAWSGQGGQPQHF. The CDR3 nucleotides read TGTGCCTGGAGCGGACAGGGGGGTCAGCCCCAGCATTTT.

The chain combines TRBV28 with TRBJ1-4, with D hard to call. V was shortened by 5 bases and J by 8 bases, with 18 bases between the two germline ends. The germline gives CDR1 MDHEN, CDR2 SYDVKM. This CDR3 comprises 15 residues. The CDR3 DNA sequence: TGTGCCAGCAGTGGCCCGGCGGGGAACTTCGAAAAACTGTTTTTT. This translates into CASSGPAGNFEKLFF. The complete variable domain, with remaining parts taken from reference TRBV28 and TRBJ1-4, reads DVKVTQSSRYLVKRTGEKVFLECVQDMDHENMFWYRQDPGLGLRLIYFSYDVKMKEKGDIPEGYSVSREKKERFSLILESASTNQTSMYLCASSGPAGNFEKLFFGSGTQLSVL.

The chain links TRBV19 to TRBJ2-3; TRBD1 matches 11 bases. V was clipped by 3 bases and J by 6 bases; unmatched bases: 5. The CDR3 has 15 amino acids. Germline V gene lookup returns CDR1 LNHDA and CDR2 SQIVND (reference sequence). DNA for the CDR3: TGTGCCAGTAGTATCGGGGACAGGGGGGCCGATACGCAGTATTTT. Translated, it gives CASSIGDRGADTQYF.

The chain recombines TRBV7-2 with TRBJ2-3; possibly TRBD1 for D (6 bases). Trimming took off 5 bases at V and 0 bases at J, with 15 bases between the two ends. Germline assignment: CDR1 SGHTA and CDR2 FQGNSA. The length of the CDR3 is 16 residues. CDR3 amino acids: CASSMGQGFSTDTQYF. The CDR3 DNA follows: TGTGCCAGCAGCATGGGGCAGGGGTTTAGCACAGATACGCAGTATTTT.

CDR3 region: CATSAGAGYSNQPQHF. The CDR3 DNA sequence: TGTGCCACCAGTGCTGGGGCAGGGTATAGCAATCAGCCCCAGCATTTT. This sequence joins TRBV24-1 and TRBJ1-5; the D gene is possibly TRBD1 (5 bases). CDR3 length: 16 residues. V was clipped by 5 bases and J by 0 bases, with 13 bases between them. In germline, CDR1 is KGHDR, CDR2 SFDVKD.

A word on this clone: Other DNA sequences in this specimen translate into the identical CDR3. The chain is built from TRBV30 and TRBJ1-5, with a possible D match to TRBD1 (6 bases). CDR3 length: 13 residues. Germline CDR1 GTSNPN, CDR2 SVGIG (reference sequence). Between the trimmed V and J ends, which lost 1 base and 4 bases, there was a span of 8 bases. The CDR3 nucleotides are TGTGCCTGGAGTGGGCAGGGGAATCAGCCCCAGCATTTT. Its protein is CAWSGQGNQPQHF.

V usage is TRBV5-1 and J usage is TRBJ1-1; no clear D. This CDR3 has 14 amino acids. Trimming removed 1 base at V and 1 base at J, with 8 bases between. CDR1 and CDR2 from the germline V gene are SGHRS and YFSETQ. The CDR3 bases are TGCGCCAGCAGCTTGACAAGATCGAACACTGAAGCTTTCTTT. Its translation: CASSLTRSNTEAFF.

The chain carries TRBV14 and TRBJ2-7, with TRBD1 identical over 9 bases. CDR1 is SGHDN and CDR2 is FVKESK in the germline V gene. Trimming took 6 bases from V and 7 from J; bases not matched to a gene: 7. The CDR3 covers 13 residues. The CDR3 loop reads CASRGQGYGEQYF. DNA for the CDR3: TGTGCCAGCAGAGGACAGGGGTATGGGGAGCAGTACTTC.

This chain uses TRBV27 with TRBJ2-2; 13 bases match TRBD2. The junction had 8 bases not matched to a gene; V was cut back by 5 bases and J by 5 bases. CDR1 and CDR2 (germline): MNHEY, SMNVEV (reference sequence). The CDR3 length is 17 residues. As DNA, the CDR3 is TGTGCCAGCAGTCGGGGACTAGCGGGAATTGCTACCGGGGAGCTGTTTTTT. Its protein is CASSRGLAGIATGELFF.

In this sample, this clone turned up many times. The rearrangement links TRBV30 to TRBJ1-1, with TRBD1 matching 7 bases. V lost 5 bases and J lost 1; bases outside the gene matches: 7. The CDR3 has 14 amino acids. Germline V lookup: CDR1 GTSNPN, CDR2 SVGIG (reference sequence). CDR3 coding DNA: TGTGCCTGGGCTTGGGACAGTCCGAACACTGAAGCTTTCTTT. Its protein is CAWAWDSPNTEAFF. The entire variable domain, with the rest obtained from reference TRBV30 and TRBJ1-1, is as follows: SQTIHQWPATLVQPVGSPLSLECTVEGTSNPNLYWYRQAAGRGLQLLFYSVGIGQISSEVPQNLSASRPQDRQFILSSKKLLLSDSGFYLCAWAWDSPNTEAFFGQGTRLTVV.

The chain uses TRBV5-1 and TRBJ2-2, with 15 bases matching TRBD2. The germline V gene has CDR1 SGHRS and CDR2 YFSETQ. With 5 bases clipped from V and 6 bases from J, the junction kept 8 bases outside the gene matches. The CDR3 is 17 residues long. The CDR3 is CASSSGLAGGWPGELFF. CDR3 DNA sequence: TGCGCCAGCAGTTCCGGACTAGCGGGAGGGTGGCCCGGGGAGCTGTTTTTT.

This chain joins TRBV4-1 and TRBJ2-1; 10 bases are a match to TRBD2. V lost 4 bases, J lost 3 bases, and 12 bases stayed unmatched. The length of the CDR3 is 18 residues. Per the germline V gene, CDR1 is MGHRA and CDR2 is YSYEKL. The CDR3 loop reads CASSPTSRTSGHYNEQFF. The CDR3 nucleotides are TGCGCCAGCAGCCCCACCAGCCGGACTAGCGGACACTACAATGAGCAGTTCTTC.

V and J are TRBV27 and TRBJ2-2; 7 bases are shared with TRBD2. CDR3 size: 16 residues. V lost 5 bases, J lost 2 bases, and 8 bases stayed unmatched. The germline V gene encodes CDR1 MNHEY and CDR2 SMNVEV (reference sequence). CDR3 coding DNA: TGTGCCAGCAGTGTAGGCCCTAGCGGTAACACCGGGGAGCTGTTTTTT. This gives the protein CASSVGPSGNTGELFF.

The chain couples TRBV16 to TRBJ1-3, with a tentative D call TRBD1 (5 bases). The V gene's germline CDR1 is KGHSY and CDR2 FQNENV. V shed 3 bases and J shed 7 bases, with 13 bases lying between them. The CDR3 covers 14 residues. The CDR3, as DNA: TGTGCCAGCAGCCATGGTCCAGGGCGGAACACCATATATTTT. It specifies CASSHGPGRNTIYF. Full variable domain (outside the CDR3, taken from reference TRBV16 and TRBJ1-3): GEEVAQTPKHLVRGEGQKAKLYCAPIKGHSYVFWYQQVLKNEFKFLISFQNENVFDETGMPKERFSAKCLPNSPCSLEIQATKLEDSAVYFCASSHGPGRNTIYFGEGSWLTVV.

The gene calls are TRBV28 and TRBJ2-1; D might be TRBD2 (5 bases). V lost 3 bases, J lost 9 bases, and 9 bases lay in between. This CDR3 is built from 12 residues. Per the germline V gene, CDR1 is MDHEN and CDR2 is SYDVKM. The CDR3 nucleotides are TGTGCCAGCAGTTTGAAGAGGGCTGAGCAGTTCTTC. It encodes CASSLKRAEQFF.

The V and J genes are TRBV24-1 and TRBJ2-3, with 7 nucleotides matching TRBD1. V lost 4 bases and J lost 6; bases outside the gene matches: 15. CDR1 and CDR2 from the germline V gene are KGHDR and SFDVKD. The CDR3 is made up of 17 amino acids. In DNA form, the CDR3 reads TGTGCCACCAGTGACCCAACAGGGGAAGGAGCACGGGATACGCAGTATTTT. Encoded protein: CATSDPTGEGARDTQYF.

This chain links TRBV10-3 with TRBJ1-1, with TRBD1 as a possible D gene (5 bases). Per germline, CDR1 ENHRY and CDR2 SYGVKD. The CDR3 sequence is 14 residues long. V lost 6 bases and J lost 1, with 12 bases in between. The CDR3 reads CAIRADIPNTEAFF. CDR3 coding DNA: TGTGCCATCAGGGCGGACATACCGAACACTGAAGCTTTCTTT.

The V call is TRBV7-9, the J call TRBJ2-7; D is ambiguous. The germline V gene encodes CDR1 SEHNR and CDR2 FQNEAQ (reference sequence). The CDR3 loop spans 14 amino acids. Between the trimmed V and J ends, which lost 4 bases and 3 bases, there was a span of 13 bases. The CDR3 loop is CASSSRTQIYEQYF. The CDR3 DNA sequence: TGTGCCAGCAGCTCCCGAACACAGATCTACGAGCAGTACTTC.